This record concerns one TCR beta chain sequence. The sample belongs to a study of blood T cell repertoires in COVID-19. The CDR3 has 13 amino acids. In the study's own analysis: Quantification of nucleated cells was approximated via reference gene primer amplification. The assay was immunoSEQ multiplex PCR, and TCRdb's table has in-frame clones only and misses some. Clone size and the V and J calls come from that table; the DNA yielded D and trimming. The sample contains around 230,000 clones, about 79% of which appear only once. Sequenced input: peripheral blood. The sequence derives from a woman of 80 years or more with acute or convalescent COVID-19. This chain connects TRBV21-1 to TRBJ2-1; TRBD1, the D gene given by the table, was not confirmed from the DNA. TRBV21-1 has pseudogene status. The CDR3 reads CASSRQLYNEQFF. The CDR3 DNA reads TGTGCCAGCAGCAGACAGCTCTACAATGAGCAGTTCTTC.